This T cell receptor (beta chain) was captured in a study of CD8+CD57+ T cells in acquired aplastic anemia. Study information: Sorted CD4+ and CD8+ cells yielded DNA averaging around 3.2 ug. Notes on the study in general: Between the patient and control groups, CD8+ Simpson's diversity did not differ significantly. A set of some 28 CD8+ CDR3 sequences was shared between patients and controls, and these sequences appeared highly expressed in patients.

Genomic DNA was employed as the template in profiling TCR beta VDJ and CDR3. TCRdb re-called the reads with MiXCR, one entry per CDR3 protein. The sample has under 200,000 distinct CDR3 sequences, around 66% seen once; the top ten hold around 46%. V was cut by 5 bases and J by 6 bases, with 14 bases left in between. The CDR3 runs 14 residues. Germline V CDR1 and CDR2: PRHDT, FYEKMQ (reference sequence). This clonotype came up many times. Its antigen is still unknown. Specimen: sorted CD4+, CD8+, or CD8+CD57+ T cells (not recorded which) from PBMCs. The rearrangement links TRBV13 to TRBJ2-1; unclear D gene. This receptor was obtained from a human donor with severe aplastic anemia or a healthy control (not recorded which). CDR3 in DNA: TGTGCCAGCAGCGCTACTACCTTCGGCAATGAGCAGTTCTTC. It specifies CASSATTFGNEQFF. Full variable domain (outside the CDR3, taken from reference TRBV13 and TRBJ2-1): AAGVIQSPRHLIKEKRETATLKCYPIPRHDTVYWYQQGPGQDPQFLISFYEKMQSDKGSIPDRFSAQQFSDYHSELNMSSLELGDSALYFCASSATTFGNEQFFGPGTRLTVL.